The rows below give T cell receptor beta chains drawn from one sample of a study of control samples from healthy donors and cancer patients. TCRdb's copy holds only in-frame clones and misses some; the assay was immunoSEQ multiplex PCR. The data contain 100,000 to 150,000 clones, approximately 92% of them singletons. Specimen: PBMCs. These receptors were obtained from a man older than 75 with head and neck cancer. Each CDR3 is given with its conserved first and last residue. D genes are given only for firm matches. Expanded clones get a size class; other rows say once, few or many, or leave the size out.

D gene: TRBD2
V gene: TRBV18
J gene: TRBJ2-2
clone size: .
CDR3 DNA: TGTGCCAGCTCACCAACGGTAGCGGGGGACCGGGAGCTGTTTTTT
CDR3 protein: CASSPTVAGDRELFF

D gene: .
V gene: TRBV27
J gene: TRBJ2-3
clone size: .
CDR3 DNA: TGTGCCAGCAGTTTAGGGACAAGGACCCACACAGATACGCAGTATTTT
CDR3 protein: CASSLGTRTHTDTQYF

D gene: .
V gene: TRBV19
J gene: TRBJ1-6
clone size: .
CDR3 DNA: TGTGCCAGTAGTATCCGGACGCGGATGTATAATTCACCCCTCCACTTT
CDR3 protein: CASSIRTRMYNSPLHF

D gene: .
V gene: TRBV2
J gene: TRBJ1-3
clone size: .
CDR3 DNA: TGTGCCAGCAGTTTGACGCCCAACTCTGGAAACACCATATATTTT
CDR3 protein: CASSLTPNSGNTIYF

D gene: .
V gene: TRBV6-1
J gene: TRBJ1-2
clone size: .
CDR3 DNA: TGTGCCAGCAGTGAAGGGTCAGAGGGTCAAGGCTACACCTTC
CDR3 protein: CASSEGSEGQGYTF

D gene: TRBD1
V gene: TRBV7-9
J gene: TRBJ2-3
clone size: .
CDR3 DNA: TGTGCCAGCAGACCGAGGACAGGACGGGCCCTCACAGATACGCAGTATTTT
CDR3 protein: CASRPRTGRALTDTQYF

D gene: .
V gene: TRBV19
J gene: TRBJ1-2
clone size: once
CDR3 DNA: TGTGCCAGTAGTCGTGACAGGCGACACTATGGCTACACCTTC
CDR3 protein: CASSRDRRHYGYTF

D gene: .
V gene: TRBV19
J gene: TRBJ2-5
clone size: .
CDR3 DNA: TGTGCCAGTAGTATAGAACTAGCTGGGGAAACCCAGTACTTC
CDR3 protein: CASSIELAGETQYF

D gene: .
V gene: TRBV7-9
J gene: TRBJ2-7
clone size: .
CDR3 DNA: TGTGCCAGCAGCTTACACAGCGACGAGCAGTACTTC
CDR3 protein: CASSLHSDEQYF

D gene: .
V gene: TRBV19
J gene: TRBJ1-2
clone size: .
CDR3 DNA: TGTGCCAGTATCCGGGACCCCAATTTGGGTGGCTACACCTTC
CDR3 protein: CASIRDPNLGGYTF

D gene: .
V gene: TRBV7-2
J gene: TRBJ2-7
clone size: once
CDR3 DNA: TGTGCCAGCAGCTCCCGGCGGAGCTACTCCTACGAGCAGTACTTC
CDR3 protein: CASSSRRSYSYEQYF

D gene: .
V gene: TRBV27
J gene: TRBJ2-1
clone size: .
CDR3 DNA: TGTGCCAGTACTCTTAGGGTAGGAAACAATGAGCAGTTCTTC
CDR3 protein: CASTLRVGNNEQFF

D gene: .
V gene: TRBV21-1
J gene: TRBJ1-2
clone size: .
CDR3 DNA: TGTGCCAGCCCTAGGAGGAGGGGCGAGATGACATATGGCTACACCTTC
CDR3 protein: CASPRRRGEMTYGYTF

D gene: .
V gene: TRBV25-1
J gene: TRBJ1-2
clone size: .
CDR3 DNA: TGTGCCAGCAGCGAACCGGGACTGGGCTATGGCTACACCTTC
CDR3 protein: CASSEPGLGYGYTF

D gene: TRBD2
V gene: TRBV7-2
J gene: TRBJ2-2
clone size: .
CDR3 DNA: TGTGCCAGCAGGCCTGGGACTAGCGGCCTCACCGGGGAGCTGTTTTTT
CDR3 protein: CASRPGTSGLTGELFF

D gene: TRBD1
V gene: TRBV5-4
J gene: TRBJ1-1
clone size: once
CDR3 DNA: TGTGCCAGCGGAAGGGGGCTGGTGAACACTGAAGCTTTCTTT
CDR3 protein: CASGRGLVNTEAFF

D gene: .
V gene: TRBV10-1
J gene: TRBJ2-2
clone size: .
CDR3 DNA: TGCGCCAGCAGGTCGGCGGTGAACACCGGGGAGCTGTTTTTT
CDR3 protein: CASRSAVNTGELFF

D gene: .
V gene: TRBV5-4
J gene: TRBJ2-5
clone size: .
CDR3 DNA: TGTGCCAGCAGCTTGGAAGAGACCCAGTACTTC
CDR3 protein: CASSLEETQYF

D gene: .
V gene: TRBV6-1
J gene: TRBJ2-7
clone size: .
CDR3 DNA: TGTGCCAGCAGTGACGTCCGGGTCACCTACGAGCAGTACTTC
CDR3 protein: CASSDVRVTYEQYF

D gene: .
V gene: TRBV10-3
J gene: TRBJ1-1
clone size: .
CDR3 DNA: TGTGCCATCAGTGAGGGGGCGAGAACTGAAGCTTTCTTT
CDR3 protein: CAISEGARTEAFF

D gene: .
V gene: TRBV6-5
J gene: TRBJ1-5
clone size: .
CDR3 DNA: TGTGCCGCCCAAGGGGAAGCAGGGCAGCCCCAGCATTTT
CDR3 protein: CAAQGEAGQPQHF

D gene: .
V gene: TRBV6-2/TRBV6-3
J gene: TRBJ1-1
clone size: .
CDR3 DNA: TGTGCCAGCAGTTACTCTGGGGCCACTGAAGCTTTCTTT
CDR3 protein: CASSYSGATEAFF

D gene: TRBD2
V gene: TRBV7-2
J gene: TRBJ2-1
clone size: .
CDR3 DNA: TGTGCCAGCAGCTCCGACGGGACTAGCGGGTCCCCTAACTACAATGAGCAGTTCTTC
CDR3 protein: CASSSDGTSGSPNYNEQFF

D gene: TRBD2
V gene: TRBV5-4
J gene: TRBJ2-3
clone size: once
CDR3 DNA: TGTGCCAGCAGCCCGAAACGGACTAGTGGTGCAGATACGCAGTATTTT
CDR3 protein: CASSPKRTSGADTQYF

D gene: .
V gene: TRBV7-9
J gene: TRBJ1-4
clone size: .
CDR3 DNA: TGTGCCAGCGGGGGTGCTAATGAAAAACTGTTTTTT
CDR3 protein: CASGGANEKLFF

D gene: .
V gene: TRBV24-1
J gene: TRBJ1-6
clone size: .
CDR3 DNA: TGTGCCACCAGCAATCCAGGGTGTCTCTCCTATAATTCACCCCTCCACTTT
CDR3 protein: CATSNPGCLSYNSPLHF

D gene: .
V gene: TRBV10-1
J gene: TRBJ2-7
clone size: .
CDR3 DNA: TGCGCCACGTCCCCCGCGGGGCAAATCTACGAGCAGTACTTC
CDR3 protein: CATSPAGQIYEQYF

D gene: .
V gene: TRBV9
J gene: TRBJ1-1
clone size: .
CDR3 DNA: TGTGCCAGCAGCGTAGCCGACGGGAACACTGAAGCTTTCTTT
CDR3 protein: CASSVADGNTEAFF

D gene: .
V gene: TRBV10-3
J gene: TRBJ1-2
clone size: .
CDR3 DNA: TGTGCCATCAGTGGGCTCAGCAGCTCTATGGGCTACACCTTC
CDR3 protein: CAISGLSSSMGYTF

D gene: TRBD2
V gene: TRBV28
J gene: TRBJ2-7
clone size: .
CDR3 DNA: TGTGCCAGCAGTTCTCTAGCGGGGTGGATCTACGAGCAGTACTTC
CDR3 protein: CASSSLAGWIYEQYF

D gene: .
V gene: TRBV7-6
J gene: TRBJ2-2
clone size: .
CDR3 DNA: TGTGCCAGCAGCTTTTCCGGGACATTAAGACTGAACACCGGGGAGCTGTTTTTT
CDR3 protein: CASSFSGTLRLNTGELFF

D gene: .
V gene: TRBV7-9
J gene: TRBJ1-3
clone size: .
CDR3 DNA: TGTGCCAGCCTCCCGGTCCCAAGGAGCTCTGGAAACACCATATATTTT
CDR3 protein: CASLPVPRSSGNTIYF

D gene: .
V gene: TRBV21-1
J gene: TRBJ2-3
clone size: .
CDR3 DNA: TGTGCCAGCGGTACAGGGGGCGTTTTAGATACGCAGTATTTT
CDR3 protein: CASGTGGVLDTQYF

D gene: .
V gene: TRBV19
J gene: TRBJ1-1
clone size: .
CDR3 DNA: TGTGCCAGTAGCATAAGGAGGGAAAATTGGAACACTGAAGCTTTCTTT
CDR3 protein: CASSIRRENWNTEAFF

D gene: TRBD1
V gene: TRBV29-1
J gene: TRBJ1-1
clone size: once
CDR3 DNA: TGCAGCGTCGCAATGACAGGGTCGGGTAACACTGAAGCTTTCTTT
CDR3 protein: CSVAMTGSGNTEAFF

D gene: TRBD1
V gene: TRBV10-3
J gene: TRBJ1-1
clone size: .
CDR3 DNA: TGTGCCATCAGTGGGGGACAGGGGACTGAAGCTTTCTTT
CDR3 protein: CAISGGQGTEAFF

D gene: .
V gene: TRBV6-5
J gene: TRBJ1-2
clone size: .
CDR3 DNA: TGTGCCAGCAGTAACGGAGGGGGAGGCTACACCTTC
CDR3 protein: CASSNGGGGYTF

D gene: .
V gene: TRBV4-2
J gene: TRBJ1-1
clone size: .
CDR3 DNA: TGTGCCAGCAGCCAAGATAGGGTGGGAGTGAACACTGAAGCTTTCTTT
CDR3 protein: CASSQDRVGVNTEAFF

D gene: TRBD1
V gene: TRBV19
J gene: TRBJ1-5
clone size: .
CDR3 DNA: TGTGCCAGTAGTACCCCAGGGGGCAGGCAGCCCCAGCATTTT
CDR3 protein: CASSTPGGRQPQHF

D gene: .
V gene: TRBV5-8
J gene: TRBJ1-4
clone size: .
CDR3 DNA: TGTGCCAGCAGCCCGGAGGCGCAGGGTCGCGAAAAACTGTTTTTT
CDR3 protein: CASSPEAQGREKLFF

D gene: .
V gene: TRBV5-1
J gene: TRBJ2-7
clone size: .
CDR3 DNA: TGCGCCAGCAGCTCGGAGACAGGTAGCTCCTACGAGCAGTACTTC
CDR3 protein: CASSSETGSSYEQYF

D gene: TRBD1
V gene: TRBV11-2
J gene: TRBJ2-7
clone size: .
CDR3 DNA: TGTGCCAGCAGCTTAGTATCTGGACAGGGGGGCGAGCAGTACTTC
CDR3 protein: CASSLVSGQGGEQYF

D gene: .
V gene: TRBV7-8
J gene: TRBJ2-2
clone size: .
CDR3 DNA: TGTGCCAGCAGACCCCCGGGACTTCGGGGCGGGGAGCTGTTTTTT
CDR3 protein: CASRPPGLRGGELFF

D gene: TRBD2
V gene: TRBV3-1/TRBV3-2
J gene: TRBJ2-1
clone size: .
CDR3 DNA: TGTGCCAGCAGCCATGGACTAGCGGCGAACAATGAGCAGTTCTTC
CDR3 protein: CASSHGLAANNEQFF

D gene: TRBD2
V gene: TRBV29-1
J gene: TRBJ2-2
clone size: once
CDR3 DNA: TGCAGCGTCGGTACTAGCGGGAGAAATACCGGGGAGCTGTTTTTT
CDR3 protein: CSVGTSGRNTGELFF

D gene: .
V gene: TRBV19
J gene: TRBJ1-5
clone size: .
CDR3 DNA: TGTGCCAGTAGTAAAGGCAGGGCCAGCAATCAGCCCCAGCATTTT
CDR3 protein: CASSKGRASNQPQHF